This entry concerns a single T cell receptor (beta chain). The sample comes from a study of T cell responses to AZD1222 COVID-19 vaccine. Clones were sequenced by immunoSEQ multiplex PCR, and TCRdb holds only the in-frame ones, with some missing. Of 120,000 or so clones listed, approximately 85% are singletons. V dropped 4 bases and J dropped 1 base, with 11 bases sitting between them. The CDR3 runs to 15 residues. The germline CDR1 and CDR2 sequences are LGHDT and YNNKEL (reference sequence). The V and J genes are TRBV3-1 (or the pseudogene TRBV3-2) and TRBJ1-5, with D hard to call. The sequence was obtained from an adult in good health. Sequences were derived from peripheral blood, sampled on day 0 of AZD1222 vaccination. This chain's CDR3 is CASSRTSRSNQPQHF. As DNA, the CDR3 is TGTGCCAGCAGCCGGACCTCTAGGAGCAATCAGCCCCAGCATTTT.